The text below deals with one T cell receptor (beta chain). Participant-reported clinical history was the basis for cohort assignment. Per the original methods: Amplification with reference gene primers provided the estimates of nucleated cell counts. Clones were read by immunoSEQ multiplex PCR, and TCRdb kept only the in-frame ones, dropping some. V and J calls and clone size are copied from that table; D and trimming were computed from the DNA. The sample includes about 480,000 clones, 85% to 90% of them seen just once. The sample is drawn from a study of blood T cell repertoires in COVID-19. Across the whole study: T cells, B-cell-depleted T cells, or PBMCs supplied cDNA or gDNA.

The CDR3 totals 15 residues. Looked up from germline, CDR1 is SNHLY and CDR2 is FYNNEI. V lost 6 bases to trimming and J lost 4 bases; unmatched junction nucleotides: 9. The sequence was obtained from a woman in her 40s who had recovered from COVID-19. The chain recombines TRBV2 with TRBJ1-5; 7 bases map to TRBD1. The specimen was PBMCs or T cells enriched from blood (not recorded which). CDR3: CASSAGGGENQPQHF. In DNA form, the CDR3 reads TGTGCCAGCAGCGCCGGAGGGGGCGAAAATCAGCCCCAGCATTTT.